What follows is one T cell receptor beta chain and its context. Its antigen is undetermined. These data are taken from a study of cytomegalovirus exposure and HLA in healthy donors. A multiplex PCR was run with 60 Vbeta primers and 13 Jbeta primers. The data were produced by immunoSEQ multiplex PCR, yet TCRdb's version contains in-frame clones alone and is incomplete. The sample yields 55,000 to 80,000 clones, approximately 70% seen once. Losses at the gene ends were 4 bases for V and 5 bases for J; bases not matched to a gene: 4. Germline CDR1 and CDR2: KGHSH and LQKENI. The CDR3 consists of 14 residues. Study-wide findings and caveats: Researchers reported that three CMV-associated chains were confirmed in vitro as CMV antigen-specific.

The chain carries TRBV18 and TRBJ2-1, with 8 bases matching TRBD2. The sequence was collected from a man aged 40-55 years in good health and CMV-seropositive. The sample taken for sequencing was PBMCs. The CDR3 here is CASSLVSGDNEQFF. CDR3 DNA sequence: TGTGCCAGCTCACTAGTTAGCGGGGACAATGAGCAGTTCTTC.